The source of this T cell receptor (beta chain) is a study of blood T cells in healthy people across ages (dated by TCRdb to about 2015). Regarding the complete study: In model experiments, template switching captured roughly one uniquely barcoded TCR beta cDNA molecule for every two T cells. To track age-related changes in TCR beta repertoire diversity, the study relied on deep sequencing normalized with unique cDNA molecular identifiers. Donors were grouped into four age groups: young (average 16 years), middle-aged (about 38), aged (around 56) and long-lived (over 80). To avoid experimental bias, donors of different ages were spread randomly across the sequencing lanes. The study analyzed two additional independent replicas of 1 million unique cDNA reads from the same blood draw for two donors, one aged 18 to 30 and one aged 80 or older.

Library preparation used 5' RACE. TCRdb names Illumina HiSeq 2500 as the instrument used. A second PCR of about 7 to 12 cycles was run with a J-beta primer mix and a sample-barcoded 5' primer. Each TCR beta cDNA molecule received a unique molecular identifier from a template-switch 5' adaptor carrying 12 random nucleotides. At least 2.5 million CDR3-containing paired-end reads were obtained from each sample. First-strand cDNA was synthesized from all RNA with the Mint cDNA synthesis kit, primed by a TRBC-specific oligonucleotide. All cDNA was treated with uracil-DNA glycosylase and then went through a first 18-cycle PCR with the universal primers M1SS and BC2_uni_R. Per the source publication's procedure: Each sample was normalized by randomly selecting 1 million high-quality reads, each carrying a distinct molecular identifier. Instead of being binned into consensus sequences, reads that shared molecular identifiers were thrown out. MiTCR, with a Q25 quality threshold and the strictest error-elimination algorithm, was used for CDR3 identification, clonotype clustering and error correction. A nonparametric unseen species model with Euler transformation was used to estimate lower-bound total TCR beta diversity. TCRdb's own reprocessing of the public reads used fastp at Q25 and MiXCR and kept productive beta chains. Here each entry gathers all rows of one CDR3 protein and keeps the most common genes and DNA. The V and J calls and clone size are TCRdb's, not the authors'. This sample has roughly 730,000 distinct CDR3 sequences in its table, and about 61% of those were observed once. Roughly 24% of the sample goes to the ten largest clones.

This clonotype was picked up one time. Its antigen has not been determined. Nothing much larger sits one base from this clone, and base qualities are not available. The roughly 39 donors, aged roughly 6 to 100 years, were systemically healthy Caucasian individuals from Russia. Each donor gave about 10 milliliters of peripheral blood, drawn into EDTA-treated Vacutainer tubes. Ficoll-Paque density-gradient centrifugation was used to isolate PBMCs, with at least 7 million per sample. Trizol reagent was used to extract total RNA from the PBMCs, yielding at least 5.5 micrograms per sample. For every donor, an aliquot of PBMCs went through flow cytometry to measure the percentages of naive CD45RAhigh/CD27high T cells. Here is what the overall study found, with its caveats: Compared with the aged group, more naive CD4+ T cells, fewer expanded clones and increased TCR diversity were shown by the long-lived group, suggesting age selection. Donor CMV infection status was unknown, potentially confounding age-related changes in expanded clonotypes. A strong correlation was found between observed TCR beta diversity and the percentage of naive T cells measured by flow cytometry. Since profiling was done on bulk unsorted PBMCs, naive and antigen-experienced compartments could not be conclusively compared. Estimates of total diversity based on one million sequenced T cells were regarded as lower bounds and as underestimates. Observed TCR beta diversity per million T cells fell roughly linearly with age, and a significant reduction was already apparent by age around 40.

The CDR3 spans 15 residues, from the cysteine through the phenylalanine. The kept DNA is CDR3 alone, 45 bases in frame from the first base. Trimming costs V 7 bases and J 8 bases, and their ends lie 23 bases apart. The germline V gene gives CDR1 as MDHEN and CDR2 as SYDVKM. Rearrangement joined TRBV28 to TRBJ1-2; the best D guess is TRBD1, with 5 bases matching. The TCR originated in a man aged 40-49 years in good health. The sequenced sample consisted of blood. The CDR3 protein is CASNRRGQILHGYTF. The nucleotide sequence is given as TGTGCCAGCAATCGAAGGGGCCAGATTCTACACGGCTACACCTTC.